The 22 T cell receptor beta chains below all came from one sample that was sequenced in a study of PD-1 blockade in mismatch repair-deficient tumors. Their target antigens are unknown. Described time point: roughly 9-day in vitro stimulation with candidate neoantigen peptide 5. Method: immunoSEQ multiplex PCR; TCRdb's copy keeps in-frame clones and lacks some. The sample includes approximately 15,000 clones, 70% to 85% seen only once; the top ten take roughly 9.7%. Sequenced here: cells cultured in vitro, sampled from a patient treated with pembrolizumab. The origin of the receptors is an adult with mismatch repair-deficient cancer.

The rearrangement uses TRBV5-4 and TRBJ2-6; no definite D call. The CDR3 sequence is 17 residues long. Trimming cost V 0 bases and J 0 bases, with 10 bases left between them. Per germline, CDR1 SGHNT and CDR2 YYREEE (reference sequence). The CDR3 here is CASSLGTVVSGANVLTF. The CDR3 DNA sequence: TGTGCCAGCAGCTTGGGAACTGTAGTCTCTGGGGCCAACGTCCTGACTTTC.

The chain has TRBV30 and TRBJ2-1; the match to TRBD2 covers 12 bases. The CDR3 extends over 18 amino acids. CDR1 and CDR2 (germline): GTSNPN, SVGIG (reference sequence). Unmatched junction bases numbered 19, after V lost 5 bases and J lost 8 bases. For the CDR3, the DNA is TGTGCCTGGGAGGGGAACAGGGGGAAACTAGCGGGAGGAGATGAGCAGTTCTTC. Amino acids: CAWEGNRGKLAGGDEQFF.

CDR3 bases: TGTGCGGGGCGTGTGGCAGATACGCAGTATTTT. Protein product: CAGRVADTQYF. The chain has TRBV7-9 and TRBJ2-3; TRBD1 is a possible D gene (5 bases). The germline CDR1 and CDR2 sequences are SEHNR and FQNEAQ (reference sequence). The CDR3 length is 11 residues.

This sequence joins TRBV6-1 and TRBJ1-1, with D possibly matching TRBD1 (5 bases). CDR3 length: 15 residues. The germline CDR1 and CDR2 sequences are MNHNS and SASEGT. V lost 6 bases and J lost 4, with 18 bases in between. The CDR3 loop reads CASRGEGNGITEAFF. DNA for the CDR3: TGTGCCAGCAGGGGTGAGGGGAATGGTATCACTGAAGCTTTCTTT.

The chain carries TRBV7-3 and TRBJ2-1; D is perhaps TRBD1 (6 bases). This CDR3 is built from 16 residues. Germline CDR1 and CDR2: SGHTA and FQGTGA. Trimming removed 0 bases from V and 4 bases from J, with 13 bases in between. The CDR3 bases are TGTGCCAGCAGCTTAACAGGGCAGGGGCTTTACAATGAGCAGTTCTTC. Its translation is CASSLTGQGLYNEQFF.

V is TRBV5-1 and J is TRBJ2-7, with D perhaps TRBD1 (6 bases). Trimming removed 1 base at V and 0 bases at J, with 8 bases between. The germline V gene encodes CDR1 SGHRS and CDR2 YFSETQ. The CDR3 extends over 14 amino acids. The CDR3 nucleotides read TGCGCCAGCAGCTTGCGACAGGACTCCTACGAGCAGTACTTC. It specifies CASSLRQDSYEQYF.

This chain uses TRBV5-6 with TRBJ2-7, with D possibly being TRBD1 or TRBD2 (6 bases each). The V gene lost 0 bases and the J gene lost 3 bases, with 13 bases spanning the gap. The germline V gene has CDR1 SGHDT and CDR2 YYEEEE. The CDR3 spans 15 residues. Written as DNA, the CDR3 is TGTGCCAGCAGCTTGGCCGGGGGCCCCAACTACGAGCAGTACTTC. Its protein is CASSLAGGPNYEQYF.

The V and J genes are TRBV30 and TRBJ1-1, with D possibly being TRBD1 (5 bases). V gave up 4 bases and J gave up 1 base, with 10 bases separating them. CDR3 length: 13 residues. Germline V lookup: CDR1 GTSNPN, CDR2 SVGIG (reference sequence). The CDR3 loop is CAWKGPPNTEAFF. CDR3 nucleotides: TGTGCCTGGAAGGGACCGCCGAACACTGAAGCTTTCTTT.

The CDR3 spells CASNQYSWSTDTQYF. CDR3 coding DNA: TGTGCCAGTAATCAATACAGTTGGAGCACAGATACGCAGTATTTT. The chain recombines TRBV19 with TRBJ2-3; D unclear. The V gene lost 7 bases and the J gene lost 0 bases, with 14 bases spanning the gap. The CDR3 spans 15 residues. Germline lookup yields CDR1 LNHDA and CDR2 SQIVND (reference sequence).

The rearrangement uses TRBV27 and TRBJ2-1; D perhaps matches TRBD2 (6 bases). This CDR3 is 17 amino acids long. From germline, CDR1 is MNHEY and CDR2 SMNVEV (reference sequence). Trimming removed 4 bases at V and 4 bases at J, with 20 bases between. The DNA of the CDR3 is TGTGCCAGCAGTTCCCTAAGTGTGGGAGGCCTGTACAATGAGCAGTTCTTC. As protein: CASSSLSVGGLYNEQFF.

This clone was detected only once. J is TRBJ1-1 and V is TRBV9; D not certain. Deletions cut 2 bases from V and 1 base from J, with 6 bases between. CDR1 is SGDLS, CDR2 YYNGEE, per germline. This CDR3 spans 13 amino acids. CDR3 amino acids: CASSVLPNTEAFF. CDR3 bases: TGTGCCAGCAGCGTCCTCCCGAACACTGAAGCTTTCTTT.

The chain couples TRBV5-6 to TRBJ2-1; 7 nucleotides match TRBD1. The ends lost 1 base at V and 7 bases at J; junction bases unmatched: 8. Germline-derived CDR1 and CDR2 are SGHDT and YYEEEE. This CDR3 is built from 15 residues. In DNA, the CDR3 is TGTGCCAGCAGCTTGTCCGACAGGGACCTAAATGAGCAGTTCTTC. This encodes CASSLSDRDLNEQFF.

The gene calls are TRBV11-1 and TRBJ2-5; D ambiguous. The CDR3 sequence is 15 residues long. V was clipped by 2 bases and J by 2 bases, with 12 bases between them. Germline CDR1 and CDR2: SGHAT and FQDESV (reference sequence). The CDR3 region has the DNA TGTGCCAGCAGCTTATACGCGCTGTCGCAAGAGACCCAGTACTTC. It is translated as CASSLYALSQETQYF.

V is TRBV7-2 and J is TRBJ2-7, with D tentatively TRBD1 or TRBD2 (5 bases each). This CDR3 is 15 amino acids long. V shed 0 bases and J shed 2 bases, with 11 bases lying between them. Germline V gene lookup returns CDR1 SGHTA and CDR2 FQGNSA. CDR3 amino acids: CASSLARDPAYEQYF. The CDR3, as DNA: TGTGCCAGCAGCTTAGCCCGGGACCCTGCCTACGAGCAGTACTTC. Using reference TRBV7-2 and TRBJ2-7 for the parts outside the CDR3, the full variable domain is GAGVSQSPSNKVTEKGKDVELRCDPISGHTALYWYRQSLGQGLEFLIYFQGNSAPDKSGLPSDRFSAERTGGSVSTLTIQRTQQEDSAVYLCASSLARDPAYEQYFGPGTRLTVT.

The gene calls are TRBV11-2 and TRBJ1-1; D gene unclear. The CDR3 consists of 13 residues. Trimming shortened V by 5 bases and J by 0 bases, and 7 bases separated the two germline ends. Germline V gives CDR1 SGHAT, CDR2 FQNNGV. CDR3 sequence (DNA): TGTGCCAGCAGCCCAACACTGAACACTGAAGCTTTCTTT. This encodes CASSPTLNTEAFF.

V is TRBV6-5 and J is TRBJ2-4; 7 bases line up with TRBD2. The CDR3 sequence is 15 residues long. CDR1 and CDR2 from the germline V gene are MNHEY and SVGAGI. The trim removed 0 bases at V and 8 bases at J, leaving 7 bases unmatched. CDR3 region: CASSYSAGLGYIQYF. CDR3 in DNA: TGTGCCAGCAGTTACTCAGCGGGGCTGGGGTACATTCAGTACTTC.

The V and J genes are TRBV5-4 and TRBJ2-7; 8 positions match TRBD1. The CDR3 totals 14 residues. Germline V lookup: CDR1 SGHNT, CDR2 YYREEE (reference sequence). The V gene end was trimmed by 0 bases and the J gene end by 4 bases; junction bases not matched to a gene: 3. The CDR3: CASSLDRGFYEQYF. The DNA of the CDR3 is TGTGCCAGCAGCTTGGACAGGGGGTTTTACGAGCAGTACTTC. The complete variable domain, with remaining parts taken from reference TRBV5-4 and TRBJ2-7, reads ETGVTQSPTHLIKTRGQQVTLRCSSQSGHNTVSWYQQALGQGPQFIFQYYREEENGRGNFPPRFSGLQFPNYSSELNVNALELDDSALYLCASSLDRGFYEQYFGPGTRLTVT.

This clone was recorded a few times. The gene calls are TRBV11-1 and TRBJ2-1, with D tentatively TRBD1 (6 bases). The V gene lost 2 bases and the J gene lost 4 bases, with 15 bases spanning the gap. This CDR3 region has 16 residues. In germline, CDR1 is SGHAT, CDR2 FQDESV (reference sequence). This chain's CDR3 is CASSLRQGSLYNEQFF. The CDR3 DNA is TGTGCCAGCAGCTTACGCCAGGGGTCCCTTTACAATGAGCAGTTCTTC.

This clone occurred once. The V gene is TRBV6-5, the J gene TRBJ1-6, with D perhaps TRBD1 (6 bases). The CDR3 has 14 residues. V lost 8 bases and J lost 4, with 12 bases in between. Germline V gives CDR1 MNHEY, CDR2 SVGAGI. CDR3 residues: CASHRGTYNSPLHF. CDR3 bases: TGTGCCAGCCACCGGGGGACATATAATTCACCCCTCCACTTT.

This clone was detected only a few times. The chain links TRBV27 to TRBJ2-1; perhaps TRBD1 as D (6 bases). There are 15 residues in the CDR3. Germline lookup yields CDR1 MNHEY and CDR2 SMNVEV (reference sequence). Trimming stripped 5 bases from V and 1 base from J, with 12 bases between. CDR3 in amino acids: CASSPDSPSYNEQFF. The CDR3, as DNA: TGTGCCAGCAGTCCGGACAGTCCTTCCTACAATGAGCAGTTCTTC.

The V call is TRBV7-9, the J call TRBJ2-2; D perhaps matches TRBD1 (5 bases). Trimming shortened V by 5 bases and J by 5 bases, and 18 bases separated the two germline ends. Germline CDR1 SEHNR, CDR2 FQNEAQ (reference sequence). The CDR3 has 16 residues. The CDR3 DNA sequence: TGTGCCAGCAGCCCCCACGCGGCAGGGAATACCGGGGAGCTGTTTTTT. It translates to CASSPHAAGNTGELFF. The full variable domain, in which reference TRBV7-9 and TRBJ2-2 provide the parts outside the CDR3, is DTGVSQNPRHKITKRGQNVTFRCDPISEHNRLYWYRQTLGQGPEFLTYFQNEAQLEKSRLLSDRFSAERPKGSFSTLEIQRTEQGDSAMYLCASSPHAAGNTGELFFGEGSRLTVL.

This chain connects TRBV5-6 to TRBJ2-5; D remains unclear. V gave up 5 bases and J gave up 5 bases, with 10 bases separating them. Germline assignment: CDR1 SGHDT and CDR2 YYEEEE. The CDR3 runs to 12 residues. The CDR3 reads CASSPPCETQYF. The DNA for the CDR3 is TGTGCCAGCAGTCCCCCGTGTGAGACCCAGTACTTC. Full variable domain (remainder filled in from reference TRBV5-6 and TRBJ2-5): DAGVTQSPTHLIKTRGQQVTLRCSPKSGHDTVSWYQQALGQGPQFIFQYYEEEERQRGNFPDRFSGHQFPNYSSELNVNALLLGDSALYLCASSPPCETQYFGPGTRLLVL.